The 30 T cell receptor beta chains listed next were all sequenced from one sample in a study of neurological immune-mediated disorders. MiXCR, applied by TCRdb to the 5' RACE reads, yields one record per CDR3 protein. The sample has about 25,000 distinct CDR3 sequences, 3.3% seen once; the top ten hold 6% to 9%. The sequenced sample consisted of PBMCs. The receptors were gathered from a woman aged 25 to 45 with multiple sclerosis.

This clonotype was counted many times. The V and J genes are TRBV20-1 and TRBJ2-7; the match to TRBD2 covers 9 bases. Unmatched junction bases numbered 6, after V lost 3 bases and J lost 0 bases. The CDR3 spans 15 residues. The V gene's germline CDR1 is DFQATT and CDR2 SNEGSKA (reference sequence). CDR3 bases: TGCAGTGCTAGGGTTAGCGGGGGTATCTCCTACGAGCAGTACTTC. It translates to CSARVSGGISYEQYF.

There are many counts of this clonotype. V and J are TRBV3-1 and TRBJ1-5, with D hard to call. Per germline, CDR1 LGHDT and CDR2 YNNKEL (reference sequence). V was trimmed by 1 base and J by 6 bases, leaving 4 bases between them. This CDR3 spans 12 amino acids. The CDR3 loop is CASSQGVQPQHF. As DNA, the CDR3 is TGTGCCAGCAGCCAAGGGGTTCAGCCCCAGCATTTT.

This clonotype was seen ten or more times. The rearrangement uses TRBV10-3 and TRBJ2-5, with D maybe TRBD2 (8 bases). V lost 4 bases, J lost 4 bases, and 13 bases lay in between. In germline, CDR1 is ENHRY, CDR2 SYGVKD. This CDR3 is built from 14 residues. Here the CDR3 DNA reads TGTGCCATCAGTGGTAGCGGGGACAGAGAGACCCAGTACTTC. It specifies CAISGSGDRETQYF.

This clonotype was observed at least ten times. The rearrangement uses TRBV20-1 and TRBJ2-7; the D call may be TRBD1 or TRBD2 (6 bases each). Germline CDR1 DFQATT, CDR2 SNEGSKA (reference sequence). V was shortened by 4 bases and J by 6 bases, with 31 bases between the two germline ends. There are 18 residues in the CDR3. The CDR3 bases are TGCAGTGCTACGATACGGGGTGGGGGGCAGTCTACGAGGATCGAGCAGTACTTC. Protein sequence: CSATIRGGGQSTRIEQYF.

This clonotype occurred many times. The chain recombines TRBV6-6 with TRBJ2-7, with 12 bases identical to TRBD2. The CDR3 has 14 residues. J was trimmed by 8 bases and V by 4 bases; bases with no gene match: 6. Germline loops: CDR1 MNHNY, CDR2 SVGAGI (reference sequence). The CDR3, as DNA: TGTGCCAGCAGTTTGACTAGCGGGAGAACAAAGCAGTACTTC. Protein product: CASSLTSGRTKQYF.

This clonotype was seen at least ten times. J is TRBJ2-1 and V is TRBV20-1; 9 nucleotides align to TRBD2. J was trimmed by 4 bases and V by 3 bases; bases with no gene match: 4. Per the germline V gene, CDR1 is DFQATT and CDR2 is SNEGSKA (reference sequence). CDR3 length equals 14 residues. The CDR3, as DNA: TGCAGTGCTAGCAAAGCGGGAGGATACAATGAGCAGTTCTTC. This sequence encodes CSASKAGGYNEQFF.

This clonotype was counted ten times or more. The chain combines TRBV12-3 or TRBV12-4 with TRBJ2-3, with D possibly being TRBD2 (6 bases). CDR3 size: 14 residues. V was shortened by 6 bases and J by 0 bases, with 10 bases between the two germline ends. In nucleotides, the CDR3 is TGTGCCAGCAGCTTTAGCGGAAGCACAGATACGCAGTATTTT. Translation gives CASSFSGSTDTQYF.

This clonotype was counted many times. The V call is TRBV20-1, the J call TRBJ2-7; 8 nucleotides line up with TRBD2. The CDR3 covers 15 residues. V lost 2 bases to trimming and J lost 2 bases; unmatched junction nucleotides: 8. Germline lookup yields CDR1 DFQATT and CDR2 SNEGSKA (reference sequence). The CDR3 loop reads CSARQTSGGAYEQYF. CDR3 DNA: TGCAGTGCTAGACAAACTAGCGGAGGCGCCTACGAGCAGTACTTC.

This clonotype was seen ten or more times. The CDR3 protein is CASSQGTRRTETQYF. The CDR3 nucleotides are TGTGCCAGCAGTCAGGGGACTAGGAGGACGGAGACCCAGTACTTC. The chain couples TRBV27 to TRBJ2-5; TRBD2 aligns across 8 bases. Trimming cost V 5 bases and J 5 bases; bases outside gene matches: 10. This CDR3 spans 15 amino acids. Germline V gene sequence: CDR1 MNHEY, CDR2 SMNVEV (reference sequence).

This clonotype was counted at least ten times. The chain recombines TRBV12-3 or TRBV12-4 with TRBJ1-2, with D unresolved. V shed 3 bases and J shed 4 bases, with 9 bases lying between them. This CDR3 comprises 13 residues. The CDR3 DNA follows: TGTGCCAGCAGTTTTGGCACGGTCTATGGCTACACCTTC. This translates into CASSFGTVYGYTF.

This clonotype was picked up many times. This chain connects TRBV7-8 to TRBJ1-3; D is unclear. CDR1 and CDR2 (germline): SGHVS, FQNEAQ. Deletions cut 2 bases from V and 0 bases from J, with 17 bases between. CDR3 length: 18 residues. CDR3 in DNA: TGTGCCAGCAGCTTATCGGCAGGCCCGTACCGCTCTGGAAACACCATATATTTT. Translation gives CASSLSAGPYRSGNTIYF.

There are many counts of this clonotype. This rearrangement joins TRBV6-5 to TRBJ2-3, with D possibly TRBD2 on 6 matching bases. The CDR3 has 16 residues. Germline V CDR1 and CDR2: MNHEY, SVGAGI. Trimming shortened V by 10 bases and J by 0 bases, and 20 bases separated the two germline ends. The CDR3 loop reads CATKRRLGSSTDTQYF. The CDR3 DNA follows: TGTGCCACCAAAAGAAGACTAGGATCTAGCACAGATACGCAGTATTTT.

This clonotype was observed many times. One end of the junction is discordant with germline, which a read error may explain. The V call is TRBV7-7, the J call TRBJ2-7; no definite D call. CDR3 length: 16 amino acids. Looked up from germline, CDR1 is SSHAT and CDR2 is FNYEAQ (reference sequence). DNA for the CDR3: TGTGCTAGCAGCCCCGGCTTGGCAAATTCCAAATACGAGCAGTACTTC. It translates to CASSPGLANSKYEQYF.

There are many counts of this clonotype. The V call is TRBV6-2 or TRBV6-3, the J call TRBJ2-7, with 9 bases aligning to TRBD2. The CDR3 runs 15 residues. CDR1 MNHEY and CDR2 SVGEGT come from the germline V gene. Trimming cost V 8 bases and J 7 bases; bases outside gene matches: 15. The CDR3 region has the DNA TGTGCCAGCCTCCGGGCGGGAGGGCCAGGAAGTGAGCAGTACTTC. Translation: CASLRAGGPGSEQYF.

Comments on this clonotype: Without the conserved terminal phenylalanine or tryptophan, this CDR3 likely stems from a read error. The CDR3 region has the DNA TGCGCCAGCAGCTTGGGGACAGTCCAAGAGACCCAGTACAAC. Translated: CASSLGTVQETQYN. The V call is TRBV5-1, the J call TRBJ2-5, with D possibly TRBD1 on 6 matching bases. Trimming removed 0 bases from V and 1 base from J, with 7 bases in between. This CDR3 contains 14 residues. Germline loops: CDR1 SGHRS, CDR2 YFSETQ.

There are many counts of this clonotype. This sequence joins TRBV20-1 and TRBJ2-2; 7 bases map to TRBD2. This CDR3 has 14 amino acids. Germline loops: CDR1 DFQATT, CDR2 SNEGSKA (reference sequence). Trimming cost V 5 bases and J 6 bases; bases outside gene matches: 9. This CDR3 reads CSAPRSSGPGELFF. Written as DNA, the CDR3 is TGCAGTGCTCCGCGGTCTAGCGGTCCCGGGGAGCTGTTTTTT.

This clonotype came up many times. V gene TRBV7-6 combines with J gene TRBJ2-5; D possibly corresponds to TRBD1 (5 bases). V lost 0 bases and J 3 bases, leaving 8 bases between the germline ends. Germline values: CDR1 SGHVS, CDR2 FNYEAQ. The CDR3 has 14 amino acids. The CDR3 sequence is CASSLALREETQYF. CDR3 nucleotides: TGTGCCAGCAGCTTAGCGCTCAGGGAAGAGACCCAGTACTTC. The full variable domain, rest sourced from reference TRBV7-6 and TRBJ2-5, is GAGVSQSPRYKVTKRGQDVALRCDPISGHVSLYWYRQALGQGPEFLTYFNYEAQQDKSGLPNDRFSAERPEGSISTLTIQRTEQRDSAMYRCASSLALREETQYFGPGTRLLVL.

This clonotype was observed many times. The CDR3 protein is CASSLTPGIAGGRWPQHF. For the CDR3, the DNA is TGTGCCAGCAGCTTAACTCCCGGGATAGCAGGGGGAAGGTGGCCCCAGCATTTT. The chain carries TRBV7-6 and TRBJ1-5; 7 bases are a match to TRBD1. This CDR3 contains 18 residues. Germline values: CDR1 SGHVS, CDR2 FNYEAQ. The V and J ends lost 2 bases and 9 bases, in that order; junction bases with no gene match: 19.

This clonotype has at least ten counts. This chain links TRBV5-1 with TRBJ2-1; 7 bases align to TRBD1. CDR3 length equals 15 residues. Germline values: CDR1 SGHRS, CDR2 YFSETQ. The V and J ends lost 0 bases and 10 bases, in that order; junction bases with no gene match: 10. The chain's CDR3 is CASSLETGTYIEQFF. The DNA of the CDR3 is TGCGCCAGCAGCTTGGAGACAGGGACCTACATCGAGCAGTTCTTC.

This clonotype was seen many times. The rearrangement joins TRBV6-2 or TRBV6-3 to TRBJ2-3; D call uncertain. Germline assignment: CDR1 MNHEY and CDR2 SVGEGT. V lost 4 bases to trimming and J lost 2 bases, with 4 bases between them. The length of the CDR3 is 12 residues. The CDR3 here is CASSSFTDTQYF. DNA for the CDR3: TGTGCCAGCAGTTCCTTCACAGATACGCAGTATTTT.

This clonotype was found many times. The CDR3 is CASSLDPASSAFF. The CDR3, as DNA: TGTGCCAGCAGCTTAGATCCTGCATCGTCGGCTTTCTTT. The rearrangement joins TRBV7-9 to TRBJ1-1, with D unclear. The V gene lost 1 base and the J gene lost 11 bases, with 14 bases spanning the gap. CDR3 length: 13 residues. Germline V gene lookup returns CDR1 SEHNR and CDR2 FQNEAQ (reference sequence).

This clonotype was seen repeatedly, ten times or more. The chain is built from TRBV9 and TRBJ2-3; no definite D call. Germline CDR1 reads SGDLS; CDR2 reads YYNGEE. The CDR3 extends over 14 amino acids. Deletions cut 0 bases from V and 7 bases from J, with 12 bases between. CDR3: CASSVEGSGNTQYF. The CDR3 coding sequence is TGTGCCAGCAGCGTAGAAGGTTCAGGAAATACGCAGTATTTT.

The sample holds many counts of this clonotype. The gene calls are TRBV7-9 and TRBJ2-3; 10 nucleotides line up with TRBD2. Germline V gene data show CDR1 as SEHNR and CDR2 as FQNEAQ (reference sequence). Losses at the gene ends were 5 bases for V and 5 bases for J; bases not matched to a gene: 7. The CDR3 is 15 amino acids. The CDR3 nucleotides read TGTGCCAGCAGCACCAGCGGGGGGGGAGGAGATACGCAGTATTTT. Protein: CASSTSGGGGDTQYF.

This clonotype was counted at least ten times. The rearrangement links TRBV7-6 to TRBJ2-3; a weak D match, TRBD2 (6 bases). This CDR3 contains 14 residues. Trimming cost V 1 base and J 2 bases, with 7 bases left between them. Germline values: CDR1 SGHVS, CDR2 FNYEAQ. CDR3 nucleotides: TGTGCCAGCAGCTTAGGGACTATCACAGATACGCAGTATTTT. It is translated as CASSLGTITDTQYF.

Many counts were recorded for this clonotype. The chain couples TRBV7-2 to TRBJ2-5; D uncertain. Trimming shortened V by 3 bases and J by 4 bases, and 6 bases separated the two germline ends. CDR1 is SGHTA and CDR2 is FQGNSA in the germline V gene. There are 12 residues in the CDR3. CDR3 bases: TGTGCCAGCAGCTTCCCCACAGAGACCCAGTACTTC. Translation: CASSFPTETQYF.

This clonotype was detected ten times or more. DNA for the CDR3: TGCAGCGTTGAGAAGGGGACAGATACGCAGTATTTT. It specifies CSVEKGTDTQYF. This sequence joins TRBV29-1 and TRBJ2-3, with D possibly being TRBD1 (5 bases). The CDR3 spans 12 residues. Germline CDR1 SQVTM, CDR2 ANQGSEA. Trimming took 3 bases from V and 3 from J, leaving 7 bases between them.

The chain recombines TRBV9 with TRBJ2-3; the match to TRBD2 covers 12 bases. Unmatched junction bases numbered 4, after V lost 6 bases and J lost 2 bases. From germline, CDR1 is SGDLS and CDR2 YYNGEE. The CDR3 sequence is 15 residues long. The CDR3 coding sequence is TGTGCCAGCACCCGACTAGCGGGGGCCACAGATACGCAGTATTTT. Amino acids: CASTRLAGATDTQYF.

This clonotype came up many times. As DNA, the CDR3 is TGCGCCAGCAGCCAAGTCCGGGACACTTACGAGCAGTACTTC. This sequence encodes CASSQVRDTYEQYF. The rearrangement uses TRBV4-1 and TRBJ2-7; tentative D call: TRBD1 (6 bases). The CDR3 covers 14 residues. Trimming took 1 base from V and 4 from J, leaving 11 bases between them. Germline V gene lookup returns CDR1 MGHRA and CDR2 YSYEKL.

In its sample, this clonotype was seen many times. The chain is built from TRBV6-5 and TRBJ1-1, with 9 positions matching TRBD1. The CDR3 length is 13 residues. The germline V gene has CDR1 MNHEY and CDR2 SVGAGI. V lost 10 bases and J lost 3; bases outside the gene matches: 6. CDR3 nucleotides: TGTGCCACCCTCGGGACAGGGTACACTGAAGCTTTCTTT. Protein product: CATLGTGYTEAFF.

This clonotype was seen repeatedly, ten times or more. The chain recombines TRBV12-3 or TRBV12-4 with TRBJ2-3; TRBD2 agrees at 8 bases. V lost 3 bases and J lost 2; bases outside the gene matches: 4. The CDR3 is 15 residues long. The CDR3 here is CASSLISGATDTQYF. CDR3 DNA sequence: TGTGCCAGCAGTTTGATTAGCGGGGCCACAGATACGCAGTATTTT.